Listed below are T cell receptor beta chains from one sample, sequenced in a study of spatial heterogeneity in lung cancer. MiXCR, applied by TCRdb to the 5' RACE reads, yields one record per CDR3 protein. The data contain some 54,000 distinct CDR3 sequences, about 7.4% of them singletons. Sequenced material: PBMCs, taken at follow-up. The source is a female donor with early-stage non-small cell lung cancer. CDR3s include the opening cysteine and the closing phenylalanine or tryptophan. The order of the fields is clone size, D gene, J gene, V gene, CDR3 protein, CDR3 DNA. D genes are given only for firm matches. Expanded clones are given a class, and other clones once, few, many or no size at all.

clone_size: few; d_call: TRBD1; j_call: TRBJ2-1; v_call: TRBV11-3; cdr3_aa: CASSKRQGSYNEQFF; cdr3_nt: TGTGCCAGCAGCAAGCGACAGGGCTCTTACAATGAGCAGTTCTTC
clone_size: -; d_call: -; j_call: TRBJ2-7; v_call: TRBV9; cdr3_aa: CASSAIPLREQYF; cdr3_nt: TGTGCCAGCAGCGCGATCCCCCTCCGCGAGCAGTACTTC
clone_size: many; d_call: -; j_call: TRBJ2-5; v_call: TRBV15; cdr3_aa: CATSSERAMYQETQYF; cdr3_nt: TGTGCCACCAGCAGCGAACGAGCCATGTACCAAGAGACCCAGTACTTC
clone_size: many; d_call: -; j_call: TRBJ1-3; v_call: TRBV6-5; cdr3_aa: CASSGDRNTIYF; cdr3_nt: TGTGCCAGCAGTGGGGACCGAAACACCATATATTTT
clone_size: many; d_call: -; j_call: TRBJ2-1; v_call: TRBV20-1; cdr3_aa: CSARDVGGNPNEQFF; cdr3_nt: TGCAGTGCTAGAGATGTGGGGGGTAATCCCAATGAGCAGTTCTTC
clone_size: -; d_call: -; j_call: TRBJ2-7; v_call: TRBV7-2; cdr3_aa: CASSWVAVQSSYEQYF; cdr3_nt: TGTGCCAGCAGCTGGGTGGCAGTACAGAGCTCCTACGAGCAGTACTTC
clone_size: many; d_call: -; j_call: TRBJ2-7; v_call: TRBV28; cdr3_aa: CASSLHREDYEQYF; cdr3_nt: TGTGCCAGCAGTTTACACAGGGAGGACTACGAGCAGTACTTC
clone_size: few; d_call: -; j_call: TRBJ1-5; v_call: TRBV5-5; cdr3_aa: CASSLNEGNQPQHF; cdr3_nt: TGTGCCAGCAGCTTGAACGAGGGCAATCAGCCCCAGCATTTT
clone_size: many; d_call: -; j_call: TRBJ1-2; v_call: TRBV29-1; cdr3_aa: CSVEFRVGGYTF; cdr3_nt: TGCAGCGTTGAATTCCGGGTCGGCGGCTACACCTTC
clone_size: many; d_call: -; j_call: TRBJ1-1; v_call: TRBV5-1; cdr3_aa: CASSLLSAGDTEAFF; cdr3_nt: TGCGCCAGCAGCTTGCTGTCGGCAGGGGACACTGAAGCTTTCTTT
clone_size: few; d_call: TRBD1; j_call: TRBJ2-6; v_call: TRBV5-1; cdr3_aa: CASSLAPTGSSGANVLTF; cdr3_nt: TGCGCCAGCAGCTTGGCCCCGACAGGGAGCTCTGGGGCCAACGTCCTGACTTTC
clone_size: -; d_call: -; j_call: TRBJ2-5; v_call: TRBV11-2; cdr3_aa: CASSLYVGAQETQYF; cdr3_nt: TGTGCCAGCAGCTTATATGTGGGGGCCCAAGAGACCCAGTACTTC
clone_size: many; d_call: TRBD2; j_call: TRBJ2-3; v_call: TRBV9; cdr3_aa: CASSATTSGGRRTDTQYF; cdr3_nt: TGTGCCAGCAGCGCTACCACTAGCGGGGGCCGCCGCACAGATACGCAGTATTTT
clone_size: many; d_call: TRBD1; j_call: TRBJ1-6; v_call: TRBV2; cdr3_aa: CASRPDRDNSPLHF; cdr3_nt: TGTGCCAGCAGACCCGACAGGGACAATTCACCCCTCCACTTT
clone_size: many; d_call: TRBD1; j_call: TRBJ1-1; v_call: TRBV5-1; cdr3_aa: CASSSDRGRTEAFF; cdr3_nt: TGCGCCAGCAGCTCGGACAGGGGGCGGACTGAAGCTTTCTTT
clone_size: -; d_call: -; j_call: TRBJ1-6; v_call: TRBV12-5; cdr3_aa: CASGTGTSYNSPLHF; cdr3_nt: TGTGCTAGTGGTACCGGGACATCCTATAATTCACCCCTCCACTTT
clone_size: few; d_call: -; j_call: TRBJ2-7; v_call: TRBV3-1; cdr3_aa: CASSQDVAGLKYEQYF; cdr3_nt: TGTGCCAGCAGCCAAGATGTGGCGGGTCTGAAGTACGAGCAGTACTTC
clone_size: -; d_call: -; j_call: TRBJ1-3; v_call: TRBV6-5; cdr3_aa: CASTQSTSGNTIYF; cdr3_nt: TGTGCCAGCACCCAGTCGACCTCTGGAAACACCATATATTTT
clone_size: many; d_call: TRBD1; j_call: TRBJ2-1; v_call: TRBV9; cdr3_aa: CASSVTSGQGNNEQFF; cdr3_nt: TGTGCCAGCAGCGTAACCTCTGGACAGGGTAACAATGAGCAGTTCTTC
clone_size: few; d_call: -; j_call: TRBJ2-1; v_call: TRBV29-1; cdr3_aa: CSVEGLGLGEQFF; cdr3_nt: TGCAGCGTTGAGGGCCTGGGCCTGGGTGAGCAGTTCTTC
clone_size: many; d_call: -; j_call: TRBJ1-5; v_call: TRBV4-1; cdr3_aa: CASSHRQRDTNQPQHF; cdr3_nt: TGCGCCAGCAGCCACCGCCAAAGGGACACGAATCAGCCCCAGCATTTT
clone_size: many; d_call: -; j_call: TRBJ1-1; v_call: TRBV15; cdr3_aa: CATSRPLPPNTEAFF; cdr3_nt: TGTGCCACCAGTCGGCCTCTCCCCCCTAACACTGAAGCTTTCTTT
clone_size: -; d_call: -; j_call: TRBJ2-1; v_call: TRBV4-1; cdr3_aa: CASSPGPRTIGNEQFF; cdr3_nt: TGCGCCAGCAGCCCAGGGCCGCGGACCATAGGGAATGAGCAGTTCTTC
clone_size: many; d_call: -; j_call: TRBJ1-1; v_call: TRBV5-1; cdr3_aa: CASSLAGGLAFF; cdr3_nt: TGCGCCAGCAGCTTGGCCGGGGGGCTAGCTTTCTTT
clone_size: many; d_call: -; j_call: TRBJ2-1; v_call: TRBV3-1; cdr3_aa: CASSQNYGLGINEQFF; cdr3_nt: TGTGCCAGCAGCCAAAATTACGGGCTAGGGATCAATGAGCAGTTCTTC
clone_size: many; d_call: -; j_call: TRBJ2-3; v_call: TRBV9; cdr3_aa: CASRGYRGTDTQYF; cdr3_nt: TGTGCCAGCCGGGGGTACAGGGGAACAGATACGCAGTATTTT
clone_size: many; d_call: -; j_call: TRBJ1-2; v_call: TRBV7-3; cdr3_aa: CASSLSGTGYTF; cdr3_nt: TGTGCCAGCAGCTTAAGCGGGACTGGCTACACCTTC
clone_size: -; d_call: TRBD2; j_call: TRBJ2-7; v_call: TRBV20-1; cdr3_aa: CSASLPGGGVYEQYF; cdr3_nt: TGCAGTGCTAGCTTACCCGGCGGGGGGGTTTACGAGCAGTACTTC
clone_size: many; d_call: TRBD2; j_call: TRBJ2-5; v_call: TRBV20-1; cdr3_aa: CSAALAGQETQYF; cdr3_nt: TGCAGTGCTGCACTAGCGGGCCAAGAGACCCAGTACTTC
clone_size: -; d_call: TRBD2; j_call: TRBJ2-3; v_call: TRBV15; cdr3_aa: CATSRDPGRLAGVLPPSTDTQYF; cdr3_nt: TGTGCCACCAGCAGAGATCCTGGAAGGCTAGCGGGGGTTTTGCCTCCTTCCACAGATACGCAGTATTTT
clone_size: many; d_call: -; j_call: TRBJ2-7; v_call: TRBV28; cdr3_aa: CASSFPGEISYEQYF; cdr3_nt: TGTGCCAGCAGTTTCCCGGGTGAAATCTCCTACGAGCAGTACTTC
clone_size: -; d_call: TRBD1; j_call: TRBJ1-6; v_call: TRBV7-9; cdr3_aa: CASRTTGFNSPLHF; cdr3_nt: TGTGCCAGCAGGACGACAGGGTTTAATTCACCCCTCCACTTT
clone_size: many; d_call: -; j_call: TRBJ2-3; v_call: TRBV5-1; cdr3_aa: CASSKRGSTDTQYF; cdr3_nt: TGCGCCAGCAGCAAACGGGGTTCCACAGATACGCAGTATTTT
clone_size: many; d_call: -; j_call: TRBJ1-2; v_call: TRBV7-6; cdr3_aa: CASSLARRGAYGYTF; cdr3_nt: TGTGCCAGCAGCTTAGCCCGGCGGGGTGCCTATGGCTACACCTTC
clone_size: -; d_call: -; j_call: TRBJ1-3; v_call: TRBV7-2; cdr3_aa: CASSSRIWDTIYF; cdr3_nt: TGTGCCAGCAGCTCCCGGATCTGGGACACCATATATTTT
clone_size: -; d_call: TRBD1; j_call: TRBJ1-2; v_call: TRBV5-1; cdr3_aa: CASSSGQGPYGYTF; cdr3_nt: TGCGCCAGCAGCTCGGGACAGGGGCCCTATGGCTACACCTTC
clone_size: -; d_call: -; j_call: TRBJ1-5; v_call: TRBV11-2; cdr3_aa: CASSSSGTIRNQPQHF; cdr3_nt: TGTGCCAGCAGCTCTAGCGGGACAATCCGCAATCAGCCCCAGCATTTT
clone_size: many; d_call: TRBD1; j_call: TRBJ2-7; v_call: TRBV6-5; cdr3_aa: CASSWDREDEQYF; cdr3_nt: TGTGCCAGCAGTTGGGACAGGGAAGACGAGCAGTACTTC
clone_size: -; d_call: -; j_call: TRBJ2-3; v_call: TRBV7-7; cdr3_aa: CASSMGGAYTDTQYF; cdr3_nt: TGTGCCAGCAGCATGGGGGGGGCGTACACAGATACGCAGTATTTT
clone_size: few; d_call: -; j_call: TRBJ2-7; v_call: TRBV5-1; cdr3_aa: CASSLGPTGQQYF; cdr3_nt: TGCGCCAGCAGCTTGGGGCCCACTGGCCAGCAGTACTTC
clone_size: -; d_call: -; j_call: TRBJ1-2; v_call: TRBV7-2; cdr3_aa: CASSLVLGTAIQVYGYTF; cdr3_nt: TGTGCCAGCAGCTTAGTATTGGGGACGGCCATTCAAGTCTATGGCTACACCTTC
clone_size: many; d_call: -; j_call: TRBJ2-7; v_call: TRBV2; cdr3_aa: CASSWAPGPYEQYF; cdr3_nt: TGTGCCAGCAGCTGGGCCCCTGGCCCCTACGAGCAGTACTTC
clone_size: many; d_call: -; j_call: TRBJ1-1; v_call: TRBV9; cdr3_aa: CASSPGGGRFSGATEAFF; cdr3_nt: TGTGCCAGCAGCCCCGGAGGGGGGCGCTTCAGCGGTGCCACTGAAGCTTTCTTT
clone_size: -; d_call: TRBD2; j_call: TRBJ2-1; v_call: TRBV30; cdr3_aa: CAWSGLAGLYNEQFF; cdr3_nt: TGTGCCTGGAGTGGACTAGCGGGACTCTACAATGAGCAGTTCTTC
clone_size: many; d_call: TRBD1; j_call: TRBJ2-7; v_call: TRBV28; cdr3_aa: CASSLTGTAYEQYF; cdr3_nt: TGTGCCAGCAGTTTAACCGGGACAGCCTACGAGCAGTACTTC